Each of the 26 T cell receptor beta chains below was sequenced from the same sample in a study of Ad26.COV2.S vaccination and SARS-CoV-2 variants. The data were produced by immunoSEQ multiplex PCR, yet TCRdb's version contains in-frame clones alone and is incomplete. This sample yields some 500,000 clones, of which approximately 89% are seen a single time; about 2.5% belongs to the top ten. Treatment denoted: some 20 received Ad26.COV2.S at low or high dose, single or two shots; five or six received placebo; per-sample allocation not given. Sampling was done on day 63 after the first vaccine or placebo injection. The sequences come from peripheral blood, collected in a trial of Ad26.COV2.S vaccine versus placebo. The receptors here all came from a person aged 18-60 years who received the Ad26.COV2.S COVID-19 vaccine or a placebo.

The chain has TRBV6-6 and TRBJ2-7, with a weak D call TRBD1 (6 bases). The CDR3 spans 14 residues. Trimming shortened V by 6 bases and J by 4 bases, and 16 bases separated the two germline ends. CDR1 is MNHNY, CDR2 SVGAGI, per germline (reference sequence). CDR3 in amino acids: CASSSRGGVYEQYV. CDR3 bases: TGTGCCAGCAGCTCCAGAGGGGGTGTATACGAGCAGTACGTC.

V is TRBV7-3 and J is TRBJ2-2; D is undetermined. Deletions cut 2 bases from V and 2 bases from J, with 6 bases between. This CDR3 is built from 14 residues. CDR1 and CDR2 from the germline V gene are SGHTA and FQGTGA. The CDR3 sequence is CASSLVGNTGELFF. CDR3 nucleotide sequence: TGTGCCAGCAGCTTAGTGGGAAACACCGGGGAGCTGTTTTTT.

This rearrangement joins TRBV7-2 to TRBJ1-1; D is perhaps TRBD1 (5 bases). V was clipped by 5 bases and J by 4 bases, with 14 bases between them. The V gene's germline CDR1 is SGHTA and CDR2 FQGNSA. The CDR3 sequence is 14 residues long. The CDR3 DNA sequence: TGTGCCAGCAGCACGACAGTTTGGCGCACTGAAGCTTTCTTT. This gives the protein CASSTTVWRTEAFF.

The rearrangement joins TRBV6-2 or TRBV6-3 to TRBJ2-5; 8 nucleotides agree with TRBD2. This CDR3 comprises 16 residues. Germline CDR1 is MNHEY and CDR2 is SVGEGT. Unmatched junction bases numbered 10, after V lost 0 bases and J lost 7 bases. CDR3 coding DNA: TGTGCCAGCAGTTACTCGATACGAGCGGGAGAGGGGACCCAGTACTTC. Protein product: CASSYSIRAGEGTQYF.

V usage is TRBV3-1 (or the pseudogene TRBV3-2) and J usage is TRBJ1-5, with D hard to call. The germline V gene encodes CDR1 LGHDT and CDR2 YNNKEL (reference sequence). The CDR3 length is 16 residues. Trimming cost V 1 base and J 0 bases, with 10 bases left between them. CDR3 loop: CASSQGGGDSNQPQHF. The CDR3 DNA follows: TGTGCCAGCAGCCAAGGAGGCGGGGATAGCAATCAGCCCCAGCATTTT.

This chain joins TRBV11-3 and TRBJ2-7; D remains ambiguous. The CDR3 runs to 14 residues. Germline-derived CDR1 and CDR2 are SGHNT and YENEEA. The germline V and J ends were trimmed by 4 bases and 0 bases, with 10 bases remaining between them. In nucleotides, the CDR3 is TGTGCCAGCAGCTCCAGCAGTTACTCCTACGAGCAGTACTTC. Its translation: CASSSSSYSYEQYF.

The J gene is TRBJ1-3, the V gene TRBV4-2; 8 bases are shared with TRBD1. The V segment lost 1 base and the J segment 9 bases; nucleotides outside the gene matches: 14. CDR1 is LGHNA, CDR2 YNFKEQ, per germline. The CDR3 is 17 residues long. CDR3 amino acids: CASSQAEVAGGKSTIYF. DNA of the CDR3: TGTGCCAGCAGCCAAGCTGAGGTGGCAGGGGGCAAAAGCACCATATATTTT.

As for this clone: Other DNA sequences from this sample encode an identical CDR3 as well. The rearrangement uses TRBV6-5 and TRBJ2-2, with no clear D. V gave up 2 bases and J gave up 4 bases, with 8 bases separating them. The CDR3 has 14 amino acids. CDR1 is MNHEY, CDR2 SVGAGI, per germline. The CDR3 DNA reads TGTGCCAGCAGTTACGATTCGGGCACCGGGGAGCTGTTTTTT. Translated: CASSYDSGTGELFF.

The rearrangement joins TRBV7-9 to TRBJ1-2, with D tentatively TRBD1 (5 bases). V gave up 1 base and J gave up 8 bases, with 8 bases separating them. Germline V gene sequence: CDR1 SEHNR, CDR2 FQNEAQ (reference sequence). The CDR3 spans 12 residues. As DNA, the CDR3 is TGTGCCAGCAGCTTAGAGGACATAGGCTACACCTTC. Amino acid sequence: CASSLEDIGYTF.

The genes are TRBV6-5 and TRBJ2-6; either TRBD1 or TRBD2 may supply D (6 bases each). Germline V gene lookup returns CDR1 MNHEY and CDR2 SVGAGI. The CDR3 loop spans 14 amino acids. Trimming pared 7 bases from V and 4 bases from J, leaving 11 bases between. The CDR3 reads CASTGALGANVLTF. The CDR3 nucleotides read TGTGCCAGCACGGGGGCGCTGGGGGCCAACGTCCTGACTTTC.

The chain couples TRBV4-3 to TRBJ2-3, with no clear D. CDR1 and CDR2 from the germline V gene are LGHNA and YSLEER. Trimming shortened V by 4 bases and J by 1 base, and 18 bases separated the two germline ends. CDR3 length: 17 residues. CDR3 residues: CASSPEPWGVGTDTQYF. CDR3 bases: TGCGCCAGCAGCCCCGAGCCGTGGGGTGTGGGCACAGATACGCAGTATTTT.

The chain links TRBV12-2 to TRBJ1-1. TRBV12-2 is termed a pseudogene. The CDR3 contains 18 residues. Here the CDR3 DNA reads TGTGCAAGTCGCTTAGGCGTTACAGCGGGAGCTTATGGGACTGAAGCTTTCTTT. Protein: CASRLGVTAGAYGTEAFF.

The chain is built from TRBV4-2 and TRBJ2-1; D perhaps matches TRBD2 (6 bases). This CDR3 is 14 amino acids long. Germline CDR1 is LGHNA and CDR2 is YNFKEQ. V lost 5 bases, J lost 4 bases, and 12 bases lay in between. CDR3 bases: TGTGCCAGCAGCGTAGGGACTTCTTACAATGAGCAGTTCTTC. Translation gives CASSVGTSYNEQFF.

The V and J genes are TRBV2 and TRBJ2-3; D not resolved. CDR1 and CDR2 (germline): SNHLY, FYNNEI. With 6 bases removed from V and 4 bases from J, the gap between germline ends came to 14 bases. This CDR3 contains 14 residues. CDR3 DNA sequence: TGTGCCAGCAGCCTTCTCATCATAGCAGATACGCAGTATTTT. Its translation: CASSLLIIADTQYF.

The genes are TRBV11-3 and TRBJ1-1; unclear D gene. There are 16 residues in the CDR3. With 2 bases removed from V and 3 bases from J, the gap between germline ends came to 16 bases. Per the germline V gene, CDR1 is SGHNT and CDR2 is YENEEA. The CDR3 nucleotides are TGTGCCAGCAGCTTATTAAAGTTAGACATTCACACTGAAGCTTTCTTT. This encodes CASSLLKLDIHTEAFF.

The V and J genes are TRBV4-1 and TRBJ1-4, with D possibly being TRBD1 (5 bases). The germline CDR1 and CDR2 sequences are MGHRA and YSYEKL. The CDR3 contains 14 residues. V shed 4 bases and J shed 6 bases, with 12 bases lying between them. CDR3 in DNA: TGCGCCAGCAGCCTACGGGGCCGCGATGAAAAACTGTTTTTT. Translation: CASSLRGRDEKLFF.

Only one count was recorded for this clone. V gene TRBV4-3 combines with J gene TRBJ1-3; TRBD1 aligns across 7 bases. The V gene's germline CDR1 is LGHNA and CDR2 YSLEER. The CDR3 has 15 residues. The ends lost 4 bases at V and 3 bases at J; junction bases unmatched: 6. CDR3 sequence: CASSREGARGNTIYF. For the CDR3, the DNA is TGCGCCAGCAGCCGCGAGGGGGCGCGTGGAAACACCATATATTTT.

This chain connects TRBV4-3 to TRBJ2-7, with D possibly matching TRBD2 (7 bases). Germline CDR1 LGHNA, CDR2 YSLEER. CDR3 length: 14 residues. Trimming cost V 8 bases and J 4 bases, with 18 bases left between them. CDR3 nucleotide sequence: TGCGCCAGCGCTGCAGCGGGACACCTTTACGAGCAGTACGTC. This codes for CASAAAGHLYEQYV.

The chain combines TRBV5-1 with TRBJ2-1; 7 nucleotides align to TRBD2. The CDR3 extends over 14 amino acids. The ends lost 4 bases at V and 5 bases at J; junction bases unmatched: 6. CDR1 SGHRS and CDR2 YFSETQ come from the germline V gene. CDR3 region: CASSLQSGDNEQFF. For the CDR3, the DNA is TGCGCCAGCAGCCTCCAGAGCGGGGACAATGAGCAGTTCTTC.

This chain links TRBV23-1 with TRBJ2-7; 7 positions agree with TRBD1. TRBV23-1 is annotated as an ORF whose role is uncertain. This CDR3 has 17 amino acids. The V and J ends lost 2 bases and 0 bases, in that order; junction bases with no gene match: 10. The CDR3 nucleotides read TGCGCCAGCAGTCAAGCGGGCACGGGACAGTTCTCCTACGAGCAGTACTTC. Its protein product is CASSQAGTGQFSYEQYF.

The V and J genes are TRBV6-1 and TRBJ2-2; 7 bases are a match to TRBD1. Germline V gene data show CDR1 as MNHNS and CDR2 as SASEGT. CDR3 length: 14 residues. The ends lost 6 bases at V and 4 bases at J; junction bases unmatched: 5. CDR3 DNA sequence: TGTGCCAGCAGCGTGACAGGGACCACCGGGGAGCTGTTTTTT. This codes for CASSVTGTTGELFF.

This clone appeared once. This chain's CDR3 is CASSQDHRTQETQYF. In DNA form, the CDR3 reads TGCGCCAGCAGCCAAGATCACAGGACCCAAGAGACCCAGTACTTC. The chain recombines TRBV4-3 with TRBJ2-5, with a tentative D call TRBD1 (5 bases). Between the trimmed V and J ends, which lost 0 bases and 1 base, there was a span of 9 bases. Germline lookup yields CDR1 LGHNA and CDR2 YSLEER. This CDR3 comprises 15 residues.

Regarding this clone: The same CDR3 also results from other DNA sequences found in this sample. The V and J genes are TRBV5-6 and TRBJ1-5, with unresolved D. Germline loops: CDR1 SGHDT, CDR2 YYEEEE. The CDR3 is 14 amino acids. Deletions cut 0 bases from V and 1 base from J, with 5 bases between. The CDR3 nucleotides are TGTGCCAGCAGCTTGGGACACAGCAATCAGCCCCAGCATTTT. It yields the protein CASSLGHSNQPQHF.

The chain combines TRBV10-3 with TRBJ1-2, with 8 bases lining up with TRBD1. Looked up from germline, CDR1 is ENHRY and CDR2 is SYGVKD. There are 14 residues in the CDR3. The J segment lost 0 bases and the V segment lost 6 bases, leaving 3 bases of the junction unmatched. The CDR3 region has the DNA TGTGCCATCAGAGGACAGGGCCCTAACTATGGCTACACCTTC. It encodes CAIRGQGPNYGYTF.

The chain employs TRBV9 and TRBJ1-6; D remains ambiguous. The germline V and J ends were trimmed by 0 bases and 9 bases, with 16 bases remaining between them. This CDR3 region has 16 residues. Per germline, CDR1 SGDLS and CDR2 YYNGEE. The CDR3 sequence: CASSVGAGVLGSPLHF. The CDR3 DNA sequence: TGTGCCAGCAGCGTAGGGGCAGGAGTTCTTGGTTCACCCCTCCACTTT.

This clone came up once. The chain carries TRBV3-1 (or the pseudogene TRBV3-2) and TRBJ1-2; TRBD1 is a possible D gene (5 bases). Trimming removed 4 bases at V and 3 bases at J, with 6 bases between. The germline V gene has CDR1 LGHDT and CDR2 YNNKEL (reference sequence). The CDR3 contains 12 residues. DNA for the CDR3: TGTGCCAGCAGCCCGGGGCACTATGGCTACACCTTC. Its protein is CASSPGHYGYTF.